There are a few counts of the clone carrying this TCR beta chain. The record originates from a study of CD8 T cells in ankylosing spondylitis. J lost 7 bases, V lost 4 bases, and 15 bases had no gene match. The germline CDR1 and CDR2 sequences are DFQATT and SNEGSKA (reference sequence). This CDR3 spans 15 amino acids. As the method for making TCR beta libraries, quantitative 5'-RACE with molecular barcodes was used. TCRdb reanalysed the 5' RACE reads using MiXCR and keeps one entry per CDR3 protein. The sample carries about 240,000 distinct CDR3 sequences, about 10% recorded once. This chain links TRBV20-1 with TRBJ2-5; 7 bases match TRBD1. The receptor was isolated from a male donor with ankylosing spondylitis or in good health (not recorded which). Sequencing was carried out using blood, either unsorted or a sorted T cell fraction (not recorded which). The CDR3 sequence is CSAIPSPTGLGTQYF. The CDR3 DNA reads TGCAGTGCTATCCCATCCCCGACAGGGTTAGGGACCCAGTACTTC.